Listed below are T cell receptor beta chains from one sample, sequenced in a study of shared clonotypes between healthy human individuals. Assay: immunoSEQ multiplex PCR; the TCRdb copy retains only in-frame clones and omits some. The sample comprises approximately 2,300,000 clones, around 93% of which are singletons, and 0.37% rests with the top ten. Sequencing was performed on naive CD4+ T cells from PBMCs. Every receptor here comes from a man aged 18 to 30 in good health. Some clones in this sample may be carry-over from other donors' samples. Both conserved end residues are part of each CDR3. D genes are given only for firm matches. Not all rows give a size; the values are once, few, many and, for expanded clones, a class.

D	V	J	length	size	DNA	CDR3
-	TRBV28	TRBJ2-5	16	-	TGTGCCAGCAGTCCCTCTTCTACAGGGATCCCAGAGACCCAGTACTTC	CASSPSSTGIPETQYF
TRBD2	TRBV11-3	TRBJ2-1	18	-	TGTGCCAGCAGCTTAGCCGGGACTAGCGGGAGTGCCTACAATGAGCAGTTCTTC	CASSLAGTSGSAYNEQFF
TRBD1	TRBV7-3	TRBJ2-2	17	once	TGTGCCAGCAGCCTCCTTAACGGACAGGGGGGCACCGGGGAGCTGTTTTTT	CASSLLNGQGGTGELFF
TRBD2	TRBV9	TRBJ2-1	14	-	TGTGCCAGCAGCGTGGCTAGCGGGATCGATGAGCAGTTCTTC	CASSVASGIDEQFF
-	TRBV5-8	TRBJ2-2	15	-	TGTGCCAGCAGCTTGATGGGGCCGAACACCGGGGAGCTGTTTTTT	CASSLMGPNTGELFF
TRBD1	TRBV5-8	TRBJ1-2	14	-	TGTGCCAGCAGGACAGGGGCGCGTAACTATGGCTACACCTTC	CASRTGARNYGYTF
TRBD1	TRBV30	TRBJ2-7	13	-	TGTGCCTGGAGGACAGGGTCCCCCTACGAGCAGTACTTC	CAWRTGSPYEQYF
-	TRBV7-9	TRBJ2-3	16	-	TGTGCCAGCAGCTCGTCGGGACGCAAAGCCCCAGATACGCAGTATTTT	CASSSSGRKAPDTQYF
-	TRBV5-6	TRBJ1-2	13	-	TGTGCCAGCAGCCGAGCGGGGGGCTATGGCTACACCTTC	CASSRAGGYGYTF
TRBD1	TRBV7-6	TRBJ1-1	15	few	TGTGCCAGCACCCCTGCCCGGACAGGGAACACTGAAGCTTTCTTT	CASTPARTGNTEAFF
TRBD1	TRBV2	TRBJ1-1	12	-	TGTGCCACCCAGCGGGACAGAGATGAAGCTTTCTTT	CATQRDRDEAFF
TRBD1	TRBV9	TRBJ1-5	14	-	TGTGCCAGCAGCGCGACAGGGGGAGTTCAGCCCCAGCATTTT	CASSATGGVQPQHF
-	TRBV9	TRBJ1-2	12	few	TGTGCCTCCGGAGGGGTCTCGAAAGGCTACACCTTC	CASGGVSKGYTF
-	TRBV5-1	TRBJ1-1	14	-	TGCGCCAGCAGCCCCCTGCGGGGGGACACTGAAGCTTTCTTT	CASSPLRGDTEAFF
TRBD1	TRBV15	TRBJ1-4	18	-	TGTGCCACCAGCAGAGACCGGACAGGGGGCGCAGATAATGAAAAACTGTTTTTT	CATSRDRTGGADNEKLFF
-	TRBV20-1	TRBJ2-3	11	once	TGCAGTGCTAGGGGGACGGATACGCAGTATTTT	CSARGTDTQYF
TRBD2	TRBV29-1	TRBJ2-5	12	-	TGCAGCGGGACTAGCGGGACAGAGACCCAGTACTTC	CSGTSGTETQYF
-	TRBV28	TRBJ1-5	17	-	TGTGCCAGCAGTTTAGGGCGGGGAGGGAAGGGAAATCAGCCCCAGCATTTT	CASSLGRGGKGNQPQHF
-	TRBV5-1	TRBJ2-2	15	-	TGCGCCAGCACCGTAGACGCTTCGAACACCGGGGAGCTGTTTTTT	CASTVDASNTGELFF
-	TRBV19	TRBJ1-5	14	once	TGTGCCAGTAGGAGGGTTTGGTCGGATCAGCCCCAGCATTTT	CASRRVWSDQPQHF
-	TRBV28	TRBJ1-6	15	-	TGTGCCAGCAGTTTTCTAGGCCAGGGAGGATCACCCCTCCACTTT	CASSFLGQGGSPLHF
-	TRBV6-4	TRBJ2-5	12	-	TGTGCCAATGGGTGGGATGGAGAGACCCAGTACTTC	CANGWDGETQYF
-	TRBV15	TRBJ2-7	11	-	TGTGCCACCAGCAGAGAGAGCGAGCAGTACTTC	CATSRESEQYF
TRBD2	TRBV4-1	TRBJ2-1	20	-	TGCGCCAGCAGCCAAGATGAGGCTAGCGGGAGGGTAGGTCCATACAATGAGCAGTTCTTC	CASSQDEASGRVGPYNEQFF
-	TRBV29-1	TRBJ2-7	11	-	TGCAGCGCGACGGAGAGTGACGAGCAGTACTTC	CSATESDEQYF
TRBD2	TRBV6-1	TRBJ2-7	14	-	TGTGCCAGCACCCCTAGCGGCACCTACTACGAGCAGTACTTC	CASTPSGTYYEQYF
TRBD1	TRBV6-1	TRBJ2-5	14	once	TGTGCCAGCAGTGGCCAAGACAGGGAAGAGACCCAGTACTTC	CASSGQDREETQYF
-	TRBV28	TRBJ2-2	14	-	TGTGCCAGCAGTGTGGGAACCAACACCGGGGAGCTGTTTTTT	CASSVGTNTGELFF
TRBD1	TRBV29-1	TRBJ1-2	13	-	TGCAGCGCCCCCGGGACAGGGGTGAATGGCTACACCTTC	CSAPGTGVNGYTF
-	TRBV5-1	TRBJ1-2	14	-	TGTGCCAGCAGCTTGGCCAGACTTAACTATGGCTACACCTTC	CASSLARLNYGYTF
TRBD2	TRBV30	TRBJ2-3	16	-	TGTGCCTGCGACTCAGATCGCGGGAGACGCACAGATACGCAGTATTTT	CACDSDRGRRTDTQYF
TRBD1	TRBV2	TRBJ2-7	15	-	TGTGCCAGCAGTCTTCGGACAGGGGGTCTCGGAGAGCAGTACTTC	CASSLRTGGLGEQYF
TRBD1	TRBV7-9	TRBJ1-1	14	once	TGTGCCAGCAGCGCAAGAACAGGGGACACTGAAGCTTTCTTT	CASSARTGDTEAFF
-	TRBV12-1	TRBJ2-7	11	few	TGTGCCAGCAGCTTTATGAATGGGGAGTACTTC	CASSFMNGEYF
-	TRBV15	TRBJ2-1	13	-	TGTGCCACCAGCAGAGATGTGGGGGCTGGGGTGTTCTTC	CATSRDVGAGVFF
-	TRBV11-1	TRBJ2-5	17	-	TGTGCCAGCAGCGTCAGCCGCCAAGGGGGACTACAAGAGACCCAGTACTTC	CASSVSRQGGLQETQYF
-	TRBV30	TRBJ2-7	12	-	TGTGCCTGCTCCGGGGAGCCCTACGAGCAGTACTTC	CACSGEPYEQYF
-	TRBV6-1	TRBJ2-7	10	once	TGTGCTTCGGCCCTCTACGAGCAGTACTTC	CASALYEQYF
-	TRBV27	TRBJ2-3	13	-	TGTGCCAGCAGTTTAGGGGGGGCTGGTACGCAGTATTTT	CASSLGGAGTQYF
TRBD2	TRBV7-2	TRBJ2-3	16	once	TGTGCCAGCAGCTCCGGACTAGCGGGAAGCACAGATACGCAGTATTTT	CASSSGLAGSTDTQYF
-	TRBV5-1	TRBJ1-1	14	-	TGCGCCAGCAGCTGGGGGCAGGGGAACACTGAAGCTTTCTTT	CASSWGQGNTEAFF
-	TRBV7-9	TRBJ1-4	15	-	TGTGCCAGCAGCTTAGAAGGCAGAGAGAATGAAAAACTGTTTTTT	CASSLEGRENEKLFF